This is a list of T cell receptor beta chains from one sample in a study of beta chain features in type 1 diabetes. The table came from immunoSEQ multiplex PCR; TCRdb's copy has only in-frame clones and leaves some out. The repertoire holds 970,000 or so clones, with about 17% as singletons. Sequenced sample: naive CD4+ T cells from blood. These TCRs come from a woman aged 18-29 years in good health. Each CDR3 is given with its conserved first and last residue. The order of the fields is D gene, V gene, J gene, clone size, CDR3 protein, CDR3 DNA. The D gene is left open where the match is weak. A clone size is listed for some rows: how often the clone was seen (once, few, many), or a class if it is expanded.

d_call: NA
v_call: TRBV7-3
j_call: TRBJ2-5
clone_size: once
cdr3_aa: CASVPICTETQYF
cdr3_nt: TGTGCCAGTGTACCGATATGTACGGAGACCCAGTACTTC

d_call: NA
v_call: TRBV28
j_call: TRBJ1-5
clone_size: NA
cdr3_aa: CASRTLEPQHF
cdr3_nt: TGTGCCAGCAGGACCTTGGAGCCCCAGCATTTT

d_call: NA
v_call: TRBV5-1
j_call: TRBJ2-1
clone_size: NA
cdr3_aa: CASSLRGPEDPYNEQFF
cdr3_nt: TGCGCCAGCAGCTTGAGGGGTCCGGAGGATCCCTACAATGAGCAGTTCTTC

d_call: NA
v_call: TRBV19
j_call: TRBJ1-3
clone_size: NA
cdr3_aa: CASSGLETSGNTIYF
cdr3_nt: TGTGCCAGTTCGGGACTAGAGACCTCTGGAAACACCATATATTTT

d_call: NA
v_call: TRBV6-6
j_call: TRBJ2-7
clone_size: few
cdr3_aa: CASTSPGISYEQYF
cdr3_nt: TGTGCCAGCACCTCTCCAGGGATCTCCTACGAGCAGTACTTC

d_call: NA
v_call: TRBV5-8
j_call: TRBJ2-7
clone_size: NA
cdr3_aa: CASSLPGASEQYF
cdr3_nt: TGTGCCAGCAGCTTGCCGGGGGCATCCGAGCAGTACTTC

d_call: NA
v_call: TRBV10-1
j_call: TRBJ2-5
clone_size: NA
cdr3_aa: CASSESRRVQETQYF
cdr3_nt: TGCGCCAGCAGTGAGTCGAGGCGGGTTCAAGAGACCCAGTACTTC

d_call: TRBD1
v_call: TRBV10-3
j_call: TRBJ2-7
clone_size: few
cdr3_aa: CAISDRQGTYEQYF
cdr3_nt: TGTGCCATCAGTGACAGACAGGGGACCTACGAGCAGTACTTC

d_call: NA
v_call: TRBV7-9
j_call: TRBJ1-1
clone_size: few
cdr3_aa: CASSFWGNTEAFF
cdr3_nt: TGTGCCAGCAGCTTCTGGGGGAACACTGAAGCTTTCTTT

d_call: NA
v_call: TRBV2
j_call: TRBJ2-4
clone_size: NA
cdr3_aa: CASSVVGSPSQVGF
cdr3_nt: TGTGCCAGTTCCGTTGTCGGCTCCCCCTCCCAAGTCGGCTTC

d_call: NA
v_call: TRBV5-4
j_call: TRBJ1-1
clone_size: few
cdr3_aa: CASSLVSGRTAEAFF
cdr3_nt: TGTGCCAGCAGCTTGGTATCGGGGAGGACGGCTGAAGCTTTCTTT

d_call: TRBD2
v_call: TRBV11-3
j_call: TRBJ2-1
clone_size: NA
cdr3_aa: CASSLTGLAHEQFF
cdr3_nt: TGTGCCAGCAGCTTAACCGGACTAGCGCATGAGCAGTTCTTC

d_call: TRBD2
v_call: TRBV5-4
j_call: TRBJ2-3
clone_size: NA
cdr3_aa: CASSLDLAGSTDTQYF
cdr3_nt: TGTGCCAGCAGCTTGGATCTAGCGGGTAGCACAGATACGCAGTATTTT

d_call: NA
v_call: TRBV6-5
j_call: TRBJ1-1
clone_size: NA
cdr3_aa: CASSYSLNTEAFF
cdr3_nt: TGTGCCAGCAGTTACTCGTTGAACACTGAAGCTTTCTTT

d_call: NA
v_call: TRBV10-3
j_call: TRBJ2-5
clone_size: few
cdr3_aa: CAISSEETQYF
cdr3_nt: TGTGCCATCAGCTCGGAAGAGACCCAGTACTTC

d_call: TRBD2
v_call: TRBV10-3
j_call: TRBJ2-1
clone_size: NA
cdr3_aa: CAINLAGGSYNEQFF
cdr3_nt: TGTGCCATCAACCTAGCGGGTGGCTCCTACAATGAGCAGTTCTTC

d_call: TRBD1
v_call: TRBV7-6
j_call: TRBJ2-2
clone_size: NA
cdr3_aa: CASSNRDRAGELFF
cdr3_nt: TGTGCCAGCAGCAACCGGGACAGGGCCGGGGAGCTGTTTTTT

d_call: NA
v_call: TRBV27
j_call: TRBJ1-5
clone_size: NA
cdr3_aa: CASSLFSSGQPQHF
cdr3_nt: TGTGCCAGCAGTTTATTCAGTTCGGGGCAGCCCCAGCATTTT

d_call: NA
v_call: TRBV6-6
j_call: TRBJ1-2
clone_size: NA
cdr3_aa: CASSYAPRVGGYTF
cdr3_nt: TGTGCCAGCAGTTACGCACCTCGTGTAGGGGGCTACACCTTC

d_call: NA
v_call: TRBV10-3
j_call: TRBJ1-1
clone_size: few
cdr3_aa: CAISEYARNIEAFF
cdr3_nt: TGTGCCATCAGTGAGTACGCCAGAAATATCGAAGCTTTCTTT

d_call: NA
v_call: TRBV11-2
j_call: TRBJ2-5
clone_size: few
cdr3_aa: CASSWSGSRETQYF
cdr3_nt: TGTGCCAGCAGCTGGAGCGGTTCCCGGGAGACCCAGTACTTC

d_call: NA
v_call: TRBV20-1
j_call: TRBJ2-7
clone_size: few
cdr3_aa: CSAQGNYEQYF
cdr3_nt: TGCAGTGCCCAGGGGAACTACGAGCAGTACTTC

d_call: NA
v_call: TRBV9
j_call: TRBJ2-7
clone_size: NA
cdr3_aa: CASSFRLEGPYEQYF
cdr3_nt: TGTGCCAGCAGCTTTCGTCTGGAGGGGCCCTACGAGCAGTACTTC

d_call: NA
v_call: TRBV7-9
j_call: TRBJ1-5
clone_size: few
cdr3_aa: CASSLGRGNQPQHF
cdr3_nt: TGTGCCAGCAGCCTCGGACGGGGCAATCAGCCCCAGCATTTT

d_call: NA
v_call: TRBV7-8
j_call: TRBJ2-1
clone_size: NA
cdr3_aa: CASRKTRTQLAYNEQFF
cdr3_nt: TGTGCCAGCAGAAAAACCCGGACCCAGCTGGCCTACAATGAGCAGTTCTTC

d_call: TRBD1
v_call: TRBV14
j_call: TRBJ1-1
clone_size: many
cdr3_aa: CASSQVGTENTEAFF
cdr3_nt: TGTGCCAGCAGCCAAGTCGGGACAGAGAACACTGAAGCTTTCTTT

d_call: NA
v_call: TRBV5-1
j_call: TRBJ2-1
clone_size: few
cdr3_aa: CASSLRGRGNEQFF
cdr3_nt: TGCGCCAGCAGCTTGAGGGGGAGAGGCAATGAGCAGTTCTTC

d_call: NA
v_call: TRBV27
j_call: TRBJ1-1
clone_size: NA
cdr3_aa: CASRGDRTPYTEAFF
cdr3_nt: TGTGCCAGCAGGGGTGACAGAACCCCCTACACTGAAGCTTTCTTT

d_call: NA
v_call: TRBV29-1
j_call: TRBJ1-2
clone_size: NA
cdr3_aa: CSVGRGGARDYGYTF
cdr3_nt: TGCAGCGTTGGGAGAGGCGGAGCGAGAGACTATGGCTACACCTTC

d_call: TRBD2
v_call: TRBV5-4
j_call: TRBJ2-1
clone_size: NA
cdr3_aa: CASSLGLAGGLDEQFF
cdr3_nt: TGTGCCAGCAGCTTGGGCCTAGCGGGAGGGTTAGATGAGCAGTTCTTC

d_call: TRBD1
v_call: TRBV28
j_call: TRBJ1-2
clone_size: few
cdr3_aa: CASSLDREDGYTF
cdr3_nt: TGTGCCAGCAGCCTCGACAGGGAGGATGGCTACACCTTC

d_call: TRBD1
v_call: TRBV18
j_call: TRBJ1-5
clone_size: NA
cdr3_aa: CASSPRDSKFNQPQHF
cdr3_nt: TGTGCCAGCTCACCACGGGACAGCAAATTCAATCAGCCCCAGCATTTT

d_call: NA
v_call: TRBV7-2
j_call: TRBJ2-7
clone_size: few
cdr3_aa: CASSLGGRAEQYF
cdr3_nt: TGTGCCAGCAGCTTAGGGGGCAGGGCCGAGCAGTACTTC

d_call: NA
v_call: TRBV5-6
j_call: TRBJ2-6
clone_size: NA
cdr3_aa: CASSHTNSGANVLTF
cdr3_nt: TGTGCCAGCAGCCACACCAACTCTGGGGCCAACGTCCTGACTTTC

d_call: NA
v_call: TRBV2
j_call: TRBJ2-7
clone_size: few
cdr3_aa: CASSPGVPSYEQYF
cdr3_nt: TGTGCCAGCAGTCCTGGCGTTCCTTCCTACGAGCAGTACTTC

d_call: TRBD2
v_call: TRBV27
j_call: TRBJ2-7
clone_size: NA
cdr3_aa: CASSSTATSGRYYEQYF
cdr3_nt: TGTGCCAGCAGCTCAACCGCGACTAGCGGGAGATATTACGAGCAGTACTTC

d_call: NA
v_call: TRBV28
j_call: TRBJ2-7
clone_size: NA
cdr3_aa: CASSSDRSSYEQYF
cdr3_nt: TGTGCCAGCAGTTCTGACCGTAGCTCCTACGAGCAGTACTTC

d_call: TRBD1
v_call: TRBV7-2
j_call: TRBJ2-3
clone_size: few
cdr3_aa: CASTGQGRGTDTQYF
cdr3_nt: TGTGCCAGCACTGGACAGGGAAGGGGCACAGATACGCAGTATTTT

d_call: NA
v_call: TRBV5-6
j_call: TRBJ2-7
clone_size: few
cdr3_aa: CASSHLESEQYF
cdr3_nt: TGTGCCAGCAGCCATTTGGAGAGCGAGCAGTACTTC

d_call: TRBD2
v_call: TRBV10-3
j_call: TRBJ2-1
clone_size: few
cdr3_aa: CAIGEAGAVHEQFF
cdr3_nt: TGTGCCATCGGGGAAGCGGGAGCAGTCCATGAGCAGTTCTTC

d_call: TRBD2
v_call: TRBV29-1
j_call: TRBJ2-1
clone_size: few
cdr3_aa: CSVQARETANEQFF
cdr3_nt: TGCAGCGTCCAGGCGCGGGAGACCGCCAATGAGCAGTTCTTC

d_call: TRBD2
v_call: TRBV28
j_call: TRBJ2-5
clone_size: few
cdr3_aa: CASGRGGETQYF
cdr3_nt: TGTGCCAGCGGGAGGGGAGGAGAGACCCAGTACTTC

d_call: TRBD2
v_call: TRBV7-2
j_call: TRBJ2-3
clone_size: few
cdr3_aa: CASSRGSGSPDTQYF
cdr3_nt: TGTGCCAGCAGCCGAGGGAGCGGGAGTCCAGATACGCAGTATTTT

d_call: NA
v_call: TRBV28
j_call: TRBJ2-3
clone_size: NA
cdr3_aa: CASSFSLSLSTDTQYF
cdr3_nt: TGTGCCAGCAGTTTTTCGCTGAGCCTTAGCACAGATACGCAGTATTTT